These 10 T cell receptor beta chains came from one sample sequenced in a study of shared clonotypes between healthy human individuals. TCRdb's copy holds only in-frame clones and misses some; the assay was immunoSEQ multiplex PCR. Here the sample spans approximately 2,200,000 clones, roughly 91% being singletons. CD45RO negativity and positive selection for CCR7 defined naive CD8 cells, a population that excluded terminally differentiated effector memory CD45RA+ cells. Sequenced sample: naive CD8+ T cells from PBMCs. These receptors all stem from a man aged 18 to 29 in good health. Some clones in this sample may be carry-over from other donors' samples.

The chain employs TRBV7-8 and TRBJ2-1; weak D call: TRBD2 (6 bases). The ends were cut back, 6 bases at V and 8 bases at J, with 17 bases in the middle. The CDR3 runs 14 residues. CDR1 is SGHVS and CDR2 is FQNEAQ in the germline V gene. The CDR3 is CASSSGAGYDEQFF. The CDR3 nucleotides read TGTGCCAGCAGTTCCGGCGCGGGATATGATGAGCAGTTCTTC.

This clone was seen a single time. The chain recombines TRBV29-1 with TRBJ2-2; D is uncertain. This CDR3 has 12 amino acids. V dropped 5 bases and J dropped 8 bases, with 12 bases sitting between them. Germline values: CDR1 SQVTM, CDR2 ANQGSEA. The CDR3 nucleotides read TGCAGCGTTACGGGTTTAATGGGGGAGCTGTTTTTT. This gives the protein CSVTGLMGELFF.

The J gene is TRBJ1-1, the V gene TRBV4-3, with TRBD1 as a possible D gene (5 bases). Germline assignment: CDR1 LGHNA and CDR2 YSLEER. This CDR3 is 16 amino acids long. Trimming shortened V by 4 bases and J by 0 bases, and 15 bases separated the two germline ends. This CDR3 is CASSPRGAYMNTEAFF. The DNA of the CDR3 is TGCGCCAGCAGCCCCCGAGGGGCCTATATGAACACTGAAGCTTTCTTT.

The gene calls are TRBV7-3 and TRBJ1-6, with 7 nucleotides matching TRBD1. V shed 4 bases and J 4 bases; nucleotides not matched to a gene: 4. Germline values: CDR1 SGHTA, CDR2 FQGTGA. This CDR3 has 15 amino acids. The CDR3 loop is CASSSDRDYNSPLHF. The CDR3 coding sequence is TGTGCCAGCAGCTCAGACAGGGATTATAATTCACCCCTCCACTTT.

J is TRBJ1-1 and V is TRBV4-3; TRBD1 agrees at 8 bases. The V and J ends lost 0 bases and 1 base, in that order; junction bases with no gene match: 10. The CDR3 contains 18 residues. Germline CDR1 is LGHNA and CDR2 is YSLEER. CDR3 region: CASSQDWDRPMGNTEAFF. For the CDR3, the DNA is TGCGCCAGCAGCCAAGACTGGGACAGGCCTATGGGGAACACTGAAGCTTTCTTT.

The V call is TRBV7-9, the J call TRBJ2-7; possible D gene TRBD1, 6 bases. Trimming removed 8 bases at V and 2 bases at J, with 16 bases between. From germline, CDR1 is SEHNR and CDR2 FQNEAQ (reference sequence). This CDR3 is 14 amino acids long. The CDR3 reads CASALWDTAYEQYF. CDR3 in DNA: TGTGCCAGCGCGTTGTGGGACACAGCCTACGAGCAGTACTTC.

The chain uses TRBV30 and TRBJ2-1; D is uncertain. From germline, CDR1 is GTSNPN and CDR2 SVGIG (reference sequence). The ends were cut back, 1 base at V and 6 bases at J, with 13 bases in the middle. This CDR3 contains 14 residues. In DNA form, the CDR3 reads TGTGCCTGGAGTGACTTAGATGGCTCCAATGAGCAGTTCTTC. The encoded protein is CAWSDLDGSNEQFF.

The chain combines TRBV28 with TRBJ1-2, with D tentatively TRBD1 (5 bases). CDR3 length equals 17 residues. CDR1 is MDHEN, CDR2 SYDVKM, per germline. Trimming shortened V by 5 bases and J by 6 bases, and 25 bases separated the two germline ends. CDR3 sequence: CASSTTIHGTGQNGYTF. CDR3 sequence (DNA): TGTGCCAGCAGTACTACGATACATGGGACCGGGCAAAATGGCTACACCTTC.

J is TRBJ2-3 and V is TRBV7-9, with D unclear. From germline, CDR1 is SEHNR and CDR2 FQNEAQ (reference sequence). The CDR3 is 15 amino acids. V gave up 5 bases and J gave up 2 bases, with 14 bases separating them. CDR3 bases: TGTGCCAGCAGCCATCCAAACGAACCCACAGATACGCAGTATTTT. This translates into CASSHPNEPTDTQYF.

The genes are TRBV4-1 and TRBJ1-6, with 7 bases identical to TRBD1. Germline-derived CDR1 and CDR2 are MGHRA and YSYEKL. The ends lost 0 bases at V and 10 bases at J; junction bases unmatched: 6. The CDR3 consists of 15 residues. The CDR3 DNA reads TGCGCCAGCAGCCAAGAAGTACAGGGGAGGTCACCCCTCCACTTT. This codes for CASSQEVQGRSPLHF.